The T cell receptor beta chain under discussion was sequenced for a study of shared clonotypes between healthy human individuals. The CDR3 loop spans 13 amino acids. V was shortened by 6 bases and J by 6 bases, with 12 bases between the two germline ends. Germline lookup yields CDR1 SNHLY and CDR2 FYNNEI. Naive CD8 cells lacked CD45RO and underwent positive selection for CCR7, leaving out terminally differentiated effector memory CD45RA+ cells. This clone turned up a few times. The antigen is unknown. Study-wide results and caveats: The rarefaction results pointed to incomplete sorted-subset sequencing despite large depth. Of the naive CD4 clonotypes, about 5% were shared across a few donors.

For each subset, genomic DNA was distributed in equal portions over several immunoSEQ plates. DNA at 150 to 200 ng, tens of thousands of T cell genomes, went into sorted-subset replicate PCRs. Generated by immunoSEQ multiplex PCR, the TCRdb table keeps only in-frame clones and is missing some. This table has about 1,900,000 clones, just under 95% appearing once. Sequencing used naive CD8+ T cells sorted from blood. The V gene is TRBV2, the J gene TRBJ1-5; D may be TRBD1 (5 bases). The sequence was collected from a man younger than 30 in good health. DNA of the CDR3: TGTGCCAGCAGAGGGGCTGGGGGTCAGCCCCAGCATTTT. As protein: CASRGAGGQPQHF.